Below, 21 T cell receptor beta chains from the same sample are listed, as sequenced in a study of Ad26.COV2.S vaccination and SARS-CoV-2 variants. Stated treatment: some 20 received Ad26.COV2.S at low or high dose, single or two shots; about five received placebo; per-sample allocation not given. Collection of samples fell on day 63 after the first vaccine or placebo injection. Data came from immunoSEQ multiplex PCR; TCRdb stores just in-frame clones and leaves some out. This sample carries 290,000 or so clones, around 87% of them seen once, and the ten largest clones take approximately 3.3%. The starting material was peripheral blood, obtained in a trial of Ad26.COV2.S vaccine versus placebo. The receptors shown here come from a person between 18 and 59 years old who received the Ad26.COV2.S COVID-19 vaccine or a placebo.

This sequence joins TRBV5-4 and TRBJ2-1; TRBD1 aligns across 8 bases. The CDR3 loop spans 15 amino acids. The germline gives CDR1 SGHNT, CDR2 YYREEE (reference sequence). V shed 5 bases and J 1 base; nucleotides not matched to a gene: 5. The CDR3 region is CASSPDRASYNEQFF. CDR3 DNA: TGTGCCAGCAGTCCGGACAGGGCATCCTACAATGAGCAGTTCTTC.

The genes are TRBV6-1 and TRBJ2-7; weak D call: TRBD2 (6 bases). Germline CDR1 and CDR2: MNHNS and SASEGT. The CDR3 has 15 residues. V lost 3 bases, J lost 3 bases, and 15 bases lay in between. The CDR3 sequence: CASSELSGDYYEQYF. CDR3 DNA: TGTGCCAGCAGTGAGCTGTCGGGAGATTACTACGAGCAGTACTTC.

The chain has TRBV11-2 and TRBJ2-1; the D is unclear. With 3 bases removed from V and 5 bases from J, the gap between germline ends came to 8 bases. The CDR3 consists of 13 residues. Germline CDR1 SGHAT, CDR2 FQNNGV. CDR3 protein: CASSLNTHNEQFF. DNA for the CDR3: TGTGCCAGCAGCTTGAACACACACAATGAGCAGTTCTTC.

This sequence joins TRBV19 and TRBJ2-2; the D is unclear. The CDR3 loop spans 17 amino acids. The germline gives CDR1 LNHDA, CDR2 SQIVND (reference sequence). V was shortened by 4 bases and J by 0 bases, with 15 bases between the two germline ends. The CDR3 loop is CASSNPFGAPNTGELFF. CDR3 sequence (DNA): TGTGCCAGTAGTAACCCATTTGGAGCCCCGAACACCGGGGAGCTGTTTTTT.

The chain employs TRBV18 and TRBJ1-4; D is possibly TRBD1 (5 bases). This CDR3 contains 18 residues. V lost 6 bases, J lost 3 bases, and 23 bases lay in between. Germline CDR1 KGHSH, CDR2 LQKENI. For the CDR3, the DNA is TGTGCCAGCTCCCAGAGGAGGGACTCCCTAGCTCCTAATGAAAAACTGTTTTTT. Its translation: CASSQRRDSLAPNEKLFF.

The chain employs TRBV21-1 and TRBJ1-3; TRBD1 is the table's D call, not checked against the DNA. TRBV21-1 is a listed pseudogene. The CDR3 extends over 16 amino acids. The CDR3 spells CASSKRTGLSGNTIYF. The CDR3 DNA reads TGTGCCAGCAGCAAGAGGACAGGGCTATCGGGAAACACCATATATTTT.

The V and J genes are TRBV5-1 and TRBJ2-5, with D uncertain. The CDR3 extends over 16 amino acids. Germline-derived CDR1 and CDR2 are SGHRS and YFSETQ. Trimming left V 0 bases short and J 1 base short, with 13 bases between. This CDR3 is CASSLAERGIQETQYF. CDR3 nucleotides: TGCGCCAGCAGCTTGGCCGAACGCGGTATCCAAGAGACCCAGTACTTC.

This chain joins TRBV6-2 or TRBV6-3 and TRBJ1-2; D not resolved. Trimming left V 0 bases short and J 4 bases short, with 9 bases between. CDR3 length: 14 residues. CDR1 MNHEY and CDR2 SVGEGT come from the germline V gene. The CDR3 is CASSYSTSSYGYTF. The DNA for the CDR3 is TGTGCCAGCAGTTACTCGACCAGTTCCTATGGCTACACCTTC.

The gene calls are TRBV6-1 and TRBJ1-1, with D uncertain. V was clipped by 2 bases and J by 2 bases, with 6 bases between them. CDR3 size: 13 residues. From germline, CDR1 is MNHNS and CDR2 SASEGT. CDR3 in amino acids: CASSEIRNTEAFF. CDR3 nucleotides: TGTGCCAGCAGTGAAATCAGAAACACTGAAGCTTTCTTT.

The chain employs TRBV30 and TRBJ2-1, with no clear D. This CDR3 is 17 amino acids long. The germline gives CDR1 GTSNPN, CDR2 SVGIG (reference sequence). Between the trimmed V and J ends, which lost 0 bases and 0 bases, there was a span of 15 bases. The CDR3 region has the DNA TGTGCCTGGAGTGTTGGGCCGCCGGAAAGCTCCTACAATGAGCAGTTCTTC. Its protein is CAWSVGPPESSYNEQFF.

J is TRBJ2-3 and V is TRBV28; tentative D call: TRBD2 (6 bases). CDR1 is MDHEN, CDR2 SYDVKM, per germline. Between the trimmed V and J ends, which lost 4 bases and 3 bases, there was a span of 14 bases. The CDR3 contains 15 residues. The CDR3 nucleotides read TGTGCCAGCAGTTCCGGTGGGGGGTGGACAGATACGCAGTATTTT. The encoded protein is CASSSGGGWTDTQYF.

The chain joins TRBV5-3 to TRBJ1-5; D uncertain. TRBV5-3 is an ORF, with its function uncertain. Trimming shortened V by 3 bases and J by 0 bases, and 7 bases separated the two germline ends. The CDR3 is made up of 14 amino acids. The CDR3 loop is CARSSKPSNQPQHF. The DNA for the CDR3 is TGTGCCAGAAGCTCTAAGCCTAGCAATCAGCCCCAGCATTTT.

V usage is TRBV2 and J usage is TRBJ1-2, with 8 bases identical to TRBD1. J was trimmed by 6 bases and V by 7 bases; bases with no gene match: 7. This CDR3 has 13 amino acids. CDR1 and CDR2 from the germline V gene are SNHLY and FYNNEI. CDR3 sequence: CASTVQGAHGYTF. The CDR3 DNA sequence: TGTGCCAGCACAGTTCAGGGGGCGCATGGCTACACCTTC.

The chain recombines TRBV7-2 with TRBJ2-4, with a tentative D call TRBD2 (5 bases). CDR1 and CDR2 (germline): SGHTA, FQGNSA. The CDR3 is 14 amino acids. Trimming took off 1 base at V and 4 bases at J, with 8 bases between the two ends. CDR3 region: CASSLDGDKNIQYF. CDR3 coding DNA: TGTGCCAGCAGCTTAGACGGGGATAAAAACATTCAGTACTTC.

This CDR3 reads CASSSSGTGRVTQYF. The CDR3 DNA sequence: TGCGCCAGCAGCTCCTCCGGGACTGGACGGGTCACGCAGTATTTT. This sequence joins TRBV5-1 and TRBJ2-3, with a weak D call TRBD2 (6 bases). This CDR3 comprises 15 residues. Germline CDR1 and CDR2: SGHRS and YFSETQ. Trimming left V 3 bases short and J 9 bases short, with 20 bases between.

J is TRBJ2-7 and V is TRBV27; weak D call: TRBD2 (6 bases). Germline V gene lookup returns CDR1 MNHEY and CDR2 SMNVEV (reference sequence). This CDR3 has 11 residues. With 5 bases removed from V and 9 bases from J, the gap between germline ends came to 11 bases. The CDR3 reads CASSPGVVQYF. The CDR3 DNA reads as TGTGCCAGCAGTCCGGGAGTGGTGCAGTACTTC.

The rearrangement joins TRBV5-4 to TRBJ2-7, with 7 bases aligning to TRBD2. The V and J ends lost 4 bases and 7 bases, in that order; junction bases with no gene match: 14. CDR3 size: 15 residues. The germline gives CDR1 SGHNT, CDR2 YYREEE (reference sequence). DNA of the CDR3: TGTGCCAGCAGCGCCCGGATTGCGGGAGTAGGAGAGCAGTACTTC. It is translated as CASSARIAGVGEQYF.

The V gene is TRBV5-1, the J gene TRBJ1-1; 8 positions agree with TRBD1. V was pared by 2 bases and J by 5 bases, with 5 bases of the junction left unmatched. Germline V lookup: CDR1 SGHRS, CDR2 YFSETQ. The CDR3 has 14 residues. CDR3 nucleotides: TGCGCCAGCAGCTTTCGACAGGGGCTTACTGAAGCTTTCTTT. The encoded protein is CASSFRQGLTEAFF.

The chain links TRBV2 to TRBJ1-2; TRBD1 agrees at 9 bases. Germline assignment: CDR1 SNHLY and CDR2 FYNNEI. Trimming took 3 bases from V and 12 from J; bases not matched to a gene: 2. The CDR3 totals 11 residues. The CDR3 spells CASSDGTGNTF. CDR3 coding DNA: TGTGCCAGCAGTGATGGGACAGGGAACACCTTC.

V is TRBV19 and J is TRBJ2-4; TRBD2 agrees at 10 bases. The germline V gene has CDR1 LNHDA and CDR2 SQIVND (reference sequence). CDR3 size: 20 residues. V trimming: 6 bases; J trimming: 7 bases; junction bases outside the gene matches: 24. In DNA, the CDR3 is TGTGCCAGTAGGAGGTCGGGGCCTATCAAGAGCGGGAGGGCCGAGAACATTCAGTACTTC. This gives the protein CASRRSGPIKSGRAENIQYF.

This chain uses TRBV19 with TRBJ1-2; D gene unclear. V shed 6 bases and J shed 8 bases, with 22 bases lying between them. CDR1 is LNHDA, CDR2 SQIVND, per germline (reference sequence). CDR3 length: 15 amino acids. CDR3 in DNA: TGTGCCAGTAGGATATCGGACCTTCCAACTGGGGGCTACACCTTC. This sequence encodes CASRISDLPTGGYTF.